These 20 T cell receptor beta chains share one sample of origin, sequenced in a study of T cells in Graves' hyperthyroidism and ophthalmopathy (dated by TCRdb to between 2018 and 2020). The library was built by means of multiplex PCR. TCRdb records Illumina HiSeq 2000 as the sequencer. TCR beta CDR3 regions were amplified from RNA transcripts. A first-round RT-PCR of the TCR CDR3 used the HTBI primer set with the Qiagen OneStep RT-PCR kit. TCRdb reworked the public reads: Q25 trimming with fastp, MiXCR clone assembly, productive beta chains retained. Every distinct CDR3 protein forms one entry, paired with its most common genes and DNA. The sample records 300,000 to 450,000 distinct CDR3 sequences, about 13% of which are singletons. Around 9.2% of the sample comes from the top ten. The sequenced material came from blood. Receptors originate from a woman aged 18-35 years with Graves' hyperthyroidism.

This clonotype was recorded many times. The V call is TRBV30, the J call TRBJ2-3; D is undetermined. CDR1 GTSNPN and CDR2 SVGIG come from the germline V gene (reference sequence). The CDR3 has 13 amino acids. In DNA, the CDR3 is TGTGCTTCCAAAGGAGAGGTCGCAGATACGCAGTATTTT. Encoded protein: CASKGEVADTQYF.

This clonotype was observed many times. V and J are TRBV7-2 and TRBJ2-1; D may be TRBD1 or TRBD2 (5 bases each). CDR1 SGHTA and CDR2 FQGNSA come from the germline V gene. Trimming cost V 4 bases and J 14 bases, with 15 bases left between them. This CDR3 has 12 residues. The CDR3 sequence: CASSSGPSNEFF. The CDR3 DNA sequence: TGTGCCAGCAGCTCGGGACCCAGTAACGAGTTCTTC.

Remarks on this clonotype: A clone one base away is much larger, so this may be a read error. The chain is built from TRBV5-6 and TRBJ2-7, with no clear D. The V gene's germline CDR1 is SGHDT and CDR2 YYEEEE. This CDR3 comprises 13 residues. The CDR3, as DNA: TGTGCCAGCAGCTTGGCACAGTCTCTCGAGCAGTGCTTC. It yields the protein CASSLAQSLEQCF.

This clonotype has a count of ten or more. The chain uses TRBV12-3 or TRBV12-4 and TRBJ1-1; no clear D gene. V lost 2 bases and J 9 bases, leaving 13 bases between the germline ends. This CDR3 contains 13 residues. The CDR3 DNA is TGTGCCAGCAGTTTATGGTTGGGTTCAAAAGCTTTCTTT. Translated: CASSLWLGSKAFF.

This clonotype appeared many times. The chain recombines TRBV5-1 with TRBJ1-1, with D possibly matching TRBD1 (5 bases). The CDR3 loop spans 14 amino acids. Trimming took 4 bases from V and 3 from J, leaving 13 bases between them. CDR1 SGHRS and CDR2 YFSETQ come from the germline V gene. Written as DNA, the CDR3 is TGCGCCAGCAGCGCTACAGGTGAGGACACTGAAGCTTTCTTT. This encodes CASSATGEDTEAFF.

This clonotype has a count of ten or more. One end of the junction does not line up with germline, which may come from a read error. The V call is TRBV12-3 or TRBV12-4, the J call TRBJ2-1; D is perhaps TRBD2 (5 bases). The CDR3 is 15 amino acids. The CDR3 DNA is TGTGCCAGCAGTTTAGCCCCGGACTCCGACAATGAGCAGTTCTTC. Its protein is CASSLAPDSDNEQFF.

There are a few counts of this clonotype. This may come from a read error, since a much larger clone is one base off. The chain is built from TRBV28 and TRBJ1-4, with D perhaps TRBD1 (5 bases). The CDR3 spans 14 residues. Germline V gene data show CDR1 as MDHEN and CDR2 as SYDVKM. CDR3 nucleotides: TGTGCCGGCAGTTTGGCGGGGGAGGCTGAAAAACTGTTTTTT. Its translation is CAGSLAGEAEKLFF.

This clonotype was counted many times. The J gene is TRBJ2-7, the V gene TRBV20-1; D is possibly TRBD1 or TRBD2 (7 bases each). Germline assignment: CDR1 DFQATT and CDR2 SNEGSKA (reference sequence). This CDR3 region has 15 residues. V lost 3 bases to trimming and J lost 4 bases, with 19 bases between them. CDR3 region: CSAREPGRGGYEQYF. The CDR3 DNA is TGCAGTGCTAGGGAGCCGGGCAGGGGGGGATACGAGCAGTACTTC.

This clonotype showed up many times. V and J are TRBV6-1 and TRBJ2-1, with D possibly being TRBD2 (5 bases). The CDR3 length is 13 residues. Germline-derived CDR1 and CDR2 are MNHNS and SASEGT. V was cut by 8 bases and J by 7 bases, with 15 bases left in between. The CDR3 region has the DNA TGTGCCAGCGCTTACCTCTCGGGGAATGAGCAGTTCTTC. Translation gives CASAYLSGNEQFF.

The chain employs TRBV2 and TRBJ2-7; perhaps TRBD1 as D (5 bases). This CDR3 spans 14 amino acids. V was clipped by 4 bases and J by 0 bases, with 10 bases between them. Germline V gene data show CDR1 as SNHLY and CDR2 as FYNNEI. The CDR3 sequence: CASSAVTDSYEQYF. CDR3 DNA sequence: TGTGCCAGCAGTGCCGTGACAGACTCCTACGAGCAGTACTTC. The whole variable domain, remainder taken from reference TRBV2 and TRBJ2-7, is EPEVTQTPSHQVTQMGQEVILRCVPISNHLYFYWYRQILGQKVEFLVSFYNNEISEKSEIFDDQFSVERPDGSNFTLKIRSTKLEDSAMYFCASSAVTDSYEQYFGPGTRLTVT.

The chain joins TRBV19 to TRBJ2-2, with D maybe TRBD1 (6 bases). Germline assignment: CDR1 LNHDA and CDR2 SQIVND (reference sequence). With 2 bases removed from V and 7 bases from J, the gap between germline ends came to 11 bases. This CDR3 comprises 14 residues. The CDR3 DNA follows: TGTGCCAGTAGTATATTCAGGGGAAACGGGGAGCTGTTTTTT. It yields the protein CASSIFRGNGELFF.

The sample holds many counts of this clonotype. The chain employs TRBV5-6 and TRBJ1-1; 7 positions agree with TRBD1. With 2 bases clipped from V and 1 base from J, the junction kept 20 bases outside the gene matches. The V gene's germline CDR1 is SGHDT and CDR2 YYEEEE. The CDR3 consists of 20 residues. This chain's CDR3 is CASSLPLMARGTKKNTEAFF. The CDR3 nucleotides are TGTGCCAGCAGCTTACCCCTGATGGCCAGGGGGACTAAAAAGAACACTGAAGCTTTCTTT.

This clonotype was seen a handful of times. One junction end disagrees with the germline gene, perhaps due to a read error. The rearrangement uses TRBV30 and TRBJ2-7, with D possibly matching TRBD1 (5 bases). Germline V gene lookup returns CDR1 GTSNPN and CDR2 SVGIG (reference sequence). This CDR3 region has 12 residues. In DNA form, the CDR3 reads TGTGCCCGGAGTGTTGGGGCCGACGAGCAGTACTTC. Residues: CARSVGADEQYF. Full variable domain (missing parts from reference TRBV30 and TRBJ2-7): SQTIHQWPATLVQPVGSPLSLECTVEGTSNPNLYWYRQAAGRGLQLLFYSVGIGQISSEVPQNLSASRPQDRQFILSSKKLLLSDSGFYLCARSVGADEQYFGPGTRLTVT.

This clonotype was detected many times. This chain uses TRBV28 with TRBJ2-7; D is possibly TRBD1 (8 bases). Germline V lookup: CDR1 MDHEN, CDR2 SYDVKM. This CDR3 is 15 amino acids long. The ends were cut back, 5 bases at V and 6 bases at J, with 20 bases in the middle. In DNA, the CDR3 is TGTGCCAGCAGTCTAAGGACAGGGAGGGGGGTCGAGCAGTACTTC. This sequence encodes CASSLRTGRGVEQYF.

This clonotype has a handful of counts. The rearrangement uses TRBV5-6 and TRBJ2-2; a possible D gene is TRBD2 (5 bases). Trimming took off 0 bases at V and 4 bases at J, with 7 bases between the two ends. The CDR3 runs to 14 residues. The V gene's germline CDR1 is SGHDT and CDR2 YYEEEE. The CDR3 DNA follows: TGTGCCAGCAGCTTGGACCTAGCCACCGGGGAGCTGTTTTTT. Translation gives CASSLDLATGELFF.

This clonotype has at least ten counts. J is TRBJ2-1 and V is TRBV15; the D gene is possibly TRBD1 (6 bases). There are 15 residues in the CDR3. The V and J ends lost 0 bases and 7 bases respectively, with 13 bases between them. Germline loops: CDR1 LNHNV, CDR2 YYDKDF (reference sequence). In DNA form, the CDR3 reads TGTGCCACCAGCAGAGATGGGGAAGGGGGAAATGAGCAGTTCTTC. Its translation is CATSRDGEGGNEQFF.

This clonotype came up once. This sequence joins TRBV6-1 and TRBJ2-7; 7 positions agree with TRBD1. This CDR3 region has 11 residues. Losses at the gene ends were 6 bases for V and 7 bases for J; bases not matched to a gene: 3. The germline gives CDR1 MNHNS, CDR2 SASEGT. The CDR3 DNA sequence: TGTGCCAGCAGGACAGGGAGTGAGCAGTACTTC. Protein sequence: CASRTGSEQYF.

Ten or more counts support this clonotype. The genes are TRBV11-1 and TRBJ1-1; 9 nucleotides line up with TRBD1. Per the germline V gene, CDR1 is SGHAT and CDR2 is FQDESV (reference sequence). J was trimmed by 4 bases and V by 3 bases; bases with no gene match: 6. The CDR3 has 15 amino acids. The DNA of the CDR3 is TGTGCCAGCAGCTTTGGGACAGGGAGGTCCACTGAAGCTTTCTTT. This sequence encodes CASSFGTGRSTEAFF.

In this sample, this clonotype turned up many times. The rearrangement joins TRBV28 to TRBJ1-1, with D maybe TRBD1 (5 bases). With 3 bases removed from V and 5 bases from J, the gap between germline ends came to 13 bases. The CDR3 spans 14 residues. The germline V gene encodes CDR1 MDHEN and CDR2 SYDVKM. This CDR3 is CASSFVRGGTEAFF. In DNA, the CDR3 is TGTGCCAGCAGTTTCGTGAGGGGTGGGACTGAAGCTTTCTTT.

The V gene is TRBV6-1, the J gene TRBJ2-2, with D perhaps being TRBD1 or TRBD2 (5 bases each). V lost 6 bases and J lost 4, with 12 bases in between. CDR3 length: 14 residues. The germline V gene encodes CDR1 MNHNS and CDR2 SASEGT. The CDR3 is CASSLRGATGELFF. Here the CDR3 DNA reads TGTGCCAGCAGCCTACGGGGCGCCACCGGGGAGCTGTTTTTT.